The source of this T cell receptor beta chain is a study of T cells in Graves' hyperthyroidism and ophthalmopathy. The CDR3 totals 18 residues. V lost 3 bases to trimming and J lost 2 bases; unmatched junction nucleotides: 7. Germline values: CDR1 SGHNT, CDR2 YYREEE (reference sequence). What was amplified from RNA transcripts were TCR beta CDR3 regions. HTBI primers were used for first-round RT-PCR of the TCR CDR3. Via MiXCR, TCRdb re-called the multiplex PCR reads, giving one row per CDR3 protein. The repertoire holds about 480,000 distinct CDR3 sequences, with 13% to 15% as singletons. This chain links TRBV5-4 with TRBJ2-4; 14 bases are shared with TRBD2. The TCR originated in a young woman with Graves' hyperthyroidism. The sample taken for sequencing was blood. CDR3 loop: CASSSGTSGSFSKNIQYF. In nucleotides, the CDR3 is TGTGCCAGCAGCTCCGGGACTAGCGGGAGTTTTTCCAAAAACATTCAGTACTTC.